The 2 T cell receptor beta chains reported below all come from one sample, sequenced in a study of T-cell reconstitution after alpha-beta-depleted transplantation in children. A TCRbeta library incorporating unique molecular identifiers was prepared. TCRdb recomputed calls from the PCR reads with MiXCR, one row per CDR3 protein. The sample includes 81,000 or so distinct CDR3 sequences, about a sixth of them seen just once. The specimen was PBMCs, mostly from graft donor cells, collected 180 days after TCRalphabeta/CD19-depleted stem cell transplant. These receptors all come from a male patient aged 2 to 10 who had a stem cell transplant for acute lymphoblastic leukemia, so the T cells may come from the graft donor.

The table lists this clonotype with many counts. This chain joins TRBV7-9 and TRBJ2-7, with unresolved D. V was cut by 3 bases and J by 3 bases, with 6 bases left in between. Germline values: CDR1 SEHNR, CDR2 FQNEAQ (reference sequence). CDR3 length: 12 residues. Written as DNA, the CDR3 is TGTGCCAGCAGCTTTCTCAGCTACGAGCAGTACTTC. Its protein is CASSFLSYEQYF.

The chain links TRBV12-3 or TRBV12-4 to TRBJ2-5, with a tentative D call TRBD2 (5 bases). This CDR3 has 15 residues. V lost 6 bases and J 5 bases, leaving 19 bases between the germline ends. This CDR3 is CASSSRHTPGETQYF. DNA of the CDR3: TGTGCCAGCAGCTCACGGCACACCCCGGGGGAGACCCAGTACTTC.